This T cell receptor (beta chain) was documented in a study of OX40 agonist ivuxolimab in advanced cancers. This CDR3 has 13 residues. CDR1 and CDR2 (germline): MNHNY, SVGAGI (reference sequence). The V and J ends lost 5 bases and 2 bases respectively, with 6 bases between them. Only in-frame clones appear in the TCRdb table, and some are missing; sequencing was by immunoSEQ multiplex PCR. The sample includes roughly 100,000 clones, approximately 93% seen only once; the top ten take around 0.25%. The sample consisted of CD4+ or CD8+ T cells sorted from blood, taken in a trial of the OX40 agonist ivuxolimab. This chain uses TRBV6-6 with TRBJ2-2, with D possibly matching TRBD2 (5 bases). The receptor's source is an adult with an advanced solid tumor such as melanoma, head and neck, liver or kidney cancer. DNA for the CDR3: TGTGCCAGCAGTAGCGGCAACACCGGGGAGCTGTTTTTT. This encodes CASSSGNTGELFF.